These 25 T cell receptor beta chains were all obtained from the same sample, sequenced in a study of T-cell reconstitution after alpha-beta-depleted transplantation in children. For TCRbeta, the library was prepared with unique molecular identifiers. Via MiXCR, TCRdb re-called the PCR reads, giving one row per CDR3 protein. This sample has 200,000 to 250,000 distinct CDR3 sequences, with roughly 8.3% found just once. The material was PBMCs, mostly from graft donor cells, obtained 360 days after TCRalphabeta/CD19-depleted stem cell transplant. Source of these receptors: a male patient under 10 years old who had a stem cell transplant for acute myeloid leukemia, so the T cells may come from the graft donor.

This clonotype showed up just a few times. V usage is TRBV30 and J usage is TRBJ1-1; possibly TRBD1 for D (6 bases). CDR1 and CDR2 from the germline V gene are GTSNPN and SVGIG (reference sequence). V was pared by 2 bases and J by 8 bases, with 15 bases between. The CDR3 totals 13 residues. CDR3 sequence reads: CAWSWTVSIEAFF. In DNA, the CDR3 is TGTGCCTGGAGTTGGACAGTCTCAATCGAAGCTTTCTTT.

This clonotype was counted ten times or more. This chain joins TRBV10-3 and TRBJ1-5; D ambiguous. V lost 4 bases to trimming and J lost 2 bases, with 9 bases between them. CDR3 length: 14 residues. CDR1 and CDR2 from the germline V gene are ENHRY and SYGVKD. CDR3 protein: CAISGGLGNQPQHF. DNA of the CDR3: TGTGCCATCAGTGGAGGGTTGGGCAATCAGCCCCAGCATTTT.

This clonotype was counted at least ten times. The J gene is TRBJ2-7, the V gene TRBV20-1; TRBD2 is a possible D gene (6 bases). Germline CDR1 is DFQATT and CDR2 is SNEGSKA (reference sequence). V was cut by 5 bases and J by 4 bases, with 18 bases left in between. The CDR3 covers 14 residues. The CDR3 loop is CSAQGLTNTYEQYF. The CDR3, as DNA: TGCAGTGCTCAGGGACTGACGAACACTTACGAGCAGTACTTC.

The sample holds many counts of this clonotype. This chain joins TRBV18 and TRBJ2-6; the D is unclear. The V gene lost 2 bases and the J gene lost 1 base, with 3 bases spanning the gap. Germline V gene data show CDR1 as KGHSH and CDR2 as LQKENI. The CDR3 contains 14 residues. The CDR3 sequence is CASSPGSGANVLTF. In DNA form, the CDR3 reads TGTGCCAGCTCACCAGGGTCTGGGGCCAACGTCCTGACTTTC. The complete variable domain, with remaining parts taken from reference TRBV18 and TRBJ2-6, reads NAGVMQNPRHLVRRRGQEARLRCSPMKGHSHVYWYRQLPEEGLKFMVYLQKENIIDESGMPKERFSAEFPKEGPSILRIQQVVRGDSAAYFCASSPGSGANVLTFGAGSRLTVL.

This clonotype was found a few times. The V and J genes are TRBV6-5 and TRBJ2-1; TRBD1 matches at 9 bases. This CDR3 comprises 16 residues. From germline, CDR1 is MNHEY and CDR2 SVGAGI. Trimming took 4 bases from V and 7 from J; bases not matched to a gene: 11. CDR3 sequence reads: CASSFGEDRGCNEQFF. CDR3 bases: TGTGCCAGCAGTTTCGGTGAGGACAGGGGTTGTAATGAGCAGTTCTTC.

This clonotype was seen repeatedly, ten times or more. The J gene is TRBJ1-5, the V gene TRBV10-2; D is undetermined. Germline V gene data show CDR1 as WSHSY and CDR2 as SAAADI. The CDR3 totals 13 residues. Trimming left V 6 bases short and J 4 bases short, with 10 bases between. CDR3 region: CASSQTGNQPQHF. The CDR3 nucleotides are TGCGCCAGCAGCCAGACGGGGAATCAGCCCCAGCATTTT.

In this sample, this clonotype turned up a few times. The rearrangement links TRBV20-1 to TRBJ2-7; no clear D gene. The CDR3 runs 15 residues. The germline gives CDR1 DFQATT, CDR2 SNEGSKA (reference sequence). Trimming pared 3 bases from V and 0 bases from J, leaving 15 bases between. The CDR3 region is CSARSQVVSSYEQYF. CDR3 bases: TGCAGTGCTAGGTCCCAGGTGGTCAGCTCCTACGAGCAGTACTTC.

This clonotype showed up many times. The genes are TRBV20-1 and TRBJ2-1; 7 bases are shared with TRBD1. The CDR3 has 15 residues. The junction had 10 bases not matched to a gene; V was cut back by 3 bases and J by 5 bases. Looked up from germline, CDR1 is DFQATT and CDR2 is SNEGSKA (reference sequence). CDR3 nucleotides: TGCAGTGCTAGGGAGAACAGGGGTTGGAACAATGAGCAGTTCTTC. Translation: CSARENRGWNNEQFF.

At least ten counts were recorded for this clonotype. The chain carries TRBV4-2 and TRBJ1-5; D not certain. Trimming shortened V by 0 bases and J by 2 bases, and 8 bases separated the two germline ends. The CDR3 totals 15 residues. Germline V CDR1 and CDR2: LGHNA, YNFKEQ. This CDR3 reads CASSQDPQRNQPQHF. In nucleotides, the CDR3 is TGTGCCAGCAGCCAAGATCCACAACGCAATCAGCCCCAGCATTTT.

This clonotype appeared many times. The germline gene is not matched at one end of the junction; a read error may be the cause. The chain recombines TRBV7-7 with TRBJ2-5; TRBD1 aligns across 7 bases. The CDR3 loop spans 16 amino acids. The germline gives CDR1 SSHAT, CDR2 FNYEAQ (reference sequence). CDR3 coding DNA: TGTGCTAGCAGCCAACTTGACAGGGAAGGAGGAGAGACCCAGTACTTC. Its protein product is CASSQLDREGGETQYF.

The table lists this clonotype with many counts. This chain uses TRBV20-1 with TRBJ2-7; D perhaps matches TRBD1 (6 bases). The germline CDR1 and CDR2 sequences are DFQATT and SNEGSKA (reference sequence). CDR3 length equals 12 residues. The CDR3 region is CSARDRSHEQYV. The CDR3 DNA reads TGCAGTGCCAGAGACAGGTCTCACGAGCAGTACGTC.

This chain uses TRBV20-1 with TRBJ2-1; TRBD2 matches 8 bases. The germline gives CDR1 DFQATT, CDR2 SNEGSKA (reference sequence). V was clipped by 6 bases and J by 4 bases; unmatched bases: 14. CDR3 length: 16 amino acids. CDR3 sequence reads: CSALRGEAGAYNEQFF. The CDR3 DNA reads TGCAGTGCGCTGAGAGGGGAAGCGGGGGCGTACAATGAGCAGTTCTTC.

This clonotype has only a few counts. The V gene is TRBV7-8, the J gene TRBJ2-3, with 7 nucleotides matching TRBD2. This CDR3 region has 14 residues. The germline CDR1 and CDR2 sequences are SGHVS and FQNEAQ. The V segment lost 5 bases and the J segment 8 bases; nucleotides outside the gene matches: 10. CDR3 coding DNA: TGTGCCAGCAGCCTGGGGGGGGAGCAGGGTACGCAGTATTTT. This gives the protein CASSLGGEQGTQYF.

There are many counts of this clonotype. The chain employs TRBV20-1 and TRBJ1-1; 8 nucleotides align to TRBD1. This CDR3 contains 12 residues. CDR1 and CDR2 (germline): DFQATT, SNEGSKA (reference sequence). V trimming: 4 bases; J trimming: 4 bases; junction bases outside the gene matches: 2. The CDR3 protein is CSAIRGLTEAFF. CDR3 DNA: TGCAGTGCTATCAGGGGGCTCACTGAAGCTTTCTTT.

This rearrangement joins TRBV9 to TRBJ2-3; the match to TRBD2 covers 9 bases. In germline, CDR1 is SGDLS, CDR2 YYNGEE. V shed 0 bases, J shed 2 bases, and the junction held 7 bases outside the gene matches. The CDR3 totals 17 residues. The CDR3 region is CASSVEAGLANTDTQYF. CDR3 DNA: TGTGCCAGCAGCGTAGAGGCGGGACTAGCAAACACAGATACGCAGTATTTT.

This clonotype has ten or more counts. V and J are TRBV20-1 and TRBJ2-1; a weak D match, TRBD1 (6 bases). Deletions cut 0 bases from V and 5 bases from J, with 14 bases between. The CDR3 runs to 15 residues. In germline, CDR1 is DFQATT, CDR2 SNEGSKA (reference sequence). The CDR3 nucleotides are TGCAGTGCTAGAGATTTTAGGGGGATCGACAATGAGCAGTTCTTC. It translates to CSARDFRGIDNEQFF.

At least ten counts were recorded for this clonotype. The CDR3 DNA reads TGTGCCAGGGGAGGGCGGAACACAGATACGCAGTATTTT. Protein sequence: CARGGRNTDTQYF. The rearrangement joins TRBV7-2 to TRBJ2-3; 7 bases agree with TRBD2. Unmatched junction bases numbered 5, after V lost 9 bases and J lost 2 bases. Germline V gene sequence: CDR1 SGHTA, CDR2 FQGNSA. This CDR3 comprises 13 residues.

The genes are TRBV12-5 and TRBJ2-3; possible D gene TRBD1, 5 bases. CDR3 size: 12 residues. Trimming shortened V by 5 bases and J by 3 bases, and 6 bases separated the two germline ends. From germline, CDR1 is LGHNT and CDR2 FRNRAP. Here the CDR3 DNA reads TGTGCTAGTGGTACAGGAACAGATACGCAGTATTTT. Translated: CASGTGTDTQYF.

This clonotype was picked up many times. The chain combines TRBV12-3 or TRBV12-4 with TRBJ2-7, with D unclear. With 4 bases removed from V and 3 bases from J, the gap between germline ends came to 7 bases. The length of the CDR3 is 12 residues. Here the CDR3 DNA reads TGTGCCAGCAGTTCTGAATACTACGAGCAGTACTTC. Its translation: CASSSEYYEQYF.

In nucleotides, the CDR3 is TGCGCCAGCAGCTGCAGGAGCGGAGCTTACAATGAGCAGTTCTTC. As protein: CASSCRSGAYNEQFF. The chain is built from TRBV5-1 and TRBJ2-1, with D maybe TRBD2 (5 bases). Germline values: CDR1 SGHRS, CDR2 YFSETQ. The V gene lost 3 bases and the J gene lost 4 bases, with 14 bases spanning the gap. The CDR3 covers 15 residues.

This chain connects TRBV5-1 to TRBJ2-7, with TRBD2 identical over 8 bases. Losses at the gene ends were 1 base for V and 7 bases for J; bases not matched to a gene: 7. Germline V lookup: CDR1 SGHRS, CDR2 YFSETQ. The CDR3 spans 14 residues. The DNA for the CDR3 is TGCGCCAGCAGCTTGAGAGCGGGAGAGGAGGAGCAGTACTTC. Translating it yields CASSLRAGEEEQYF. Full variable domain (outside the CDR3, taken from reference TRBV5-1 and TRBJ2-7): KAGVTQTPRYLIKTRGQQVTLSCSPISGHRSVSWYQQTPGQGLQFLFEYFSETQRNKGNFPGRFSGRQFSNSRSEMNVSTLELGDSALYLCASSLRAGEEEQYFGPGTRLTVT.

J is TRBJ2-3 and V is TRBV20-1, with D unclear. The CDR3 spans 13 residues. V was cut by 0 bases and J by 2 bases, with 6 bases left in between. Germline V gene data show CDR1 as DFQATT and CDR2 as SNEGSKA (reference sequence). The CDR3 protein is CSARESDTDTQYF. DNA of the CDR3: TGCAGTGCTAGAGAGAGTGACACAGATACGCAGTATTTT.

This clonotype was recorded at least ten times. The chain couples TRBV5-8 to TRBJ2-1; 7 positions agree with TRBD1. This CDR3 region has 11 residues. In germline, CDR1 is SGHTS, CDR2 YDEGEE. Trimming at V came to 5 bases and at J to 15 bases, leaving 8 bases not matched to a gene. The CDR3 is CASRRGQTLFF. CDR3 DNA: TGTGCCAGCAGAAGGGGACAGACGTTGTTCTTC. The full variable domain, completed using reference TRBV5-8 and TRBJ2-1, is EAGVTQSPTHLIKTRGQQATLRCSPISGHTSVYWYQQALGLGLQFLLWYDEGEERNRGNFPPRFSGRQFPNYSSELNVNALELEDSALYLCASRRGQTLFFGPGTRLTVL.

The table lists this clonotype with a few counts. The chain couples TRBV20-1 to TRBJ2-7, with a weak D call TRBD2 (6 bases). Trimming cost V 4 bases and J 2 bases, with 15 bases left between them. The germline gives CDR1 DFQATT, CDR2 SNEGSKA (reference sequence). CDR3 length: 14 amino acids. The DNA for the CDR3 is TGCAGTGCTAACCACGGAGGGCGAACCTACGAGCAGTACTTC. Translated: CSANHGGRTYEQYF.

There are a few counts of this clonotype. Mismatch with germline at one junction end may stem from a read error. V and J are TRBV11-2 and TRBJ1-1, with 10 bases lining up with TRBD1. Germline V gives CDR1 SGHAT, CDR2 FQNNGV. The length of the CDR3 is 16 residues. The CDR3 DNA reads as TGTGCCAGCAGCTCCAGACAGGGGGCTATGAATACTGAAGCTTTCTTT. Protein product: CASSSRQGAMNTEAFF.